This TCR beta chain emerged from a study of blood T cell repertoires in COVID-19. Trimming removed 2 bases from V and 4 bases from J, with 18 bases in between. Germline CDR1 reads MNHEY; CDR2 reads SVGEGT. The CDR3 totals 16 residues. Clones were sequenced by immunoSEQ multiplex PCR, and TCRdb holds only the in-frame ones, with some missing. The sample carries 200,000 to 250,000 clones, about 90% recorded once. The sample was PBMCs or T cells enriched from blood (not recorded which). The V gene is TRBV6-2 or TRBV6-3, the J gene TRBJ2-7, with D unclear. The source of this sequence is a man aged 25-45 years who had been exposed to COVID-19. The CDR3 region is CASSYDRALPLYEQYF. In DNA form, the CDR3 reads TGTGCCAGCAGTTACGATCGTGCGCTGCCTTTATACGAGCAGTACTTC.